One sample yielded the 32 T cell receptor beta chains listed below, sequenced in a study of cytomegalovirus exposure and HLA in healthy donors. Only in-frame clones appear in the TCRdb table, and some are missing; sequencing was by immunoSEQ multiplex PCR. The profile shows about 160,000 clones, about nine tenths of them singletons. Sequenced sample: PBMCs. The receptors shown here come from a man younger than 35 in good health and CMV-seropositive.

In nucleotides, the CDR3 is TGTGCCAGCTCACCACCGGTGGACCCGGACAGGGGGTTCTACGAGCAGTACTTC. It yields the protein CASSPPVDPDRGFYEQYF. The chain employs TRBV18 and TRBJ2-7; TRBD1 aligns across 10 bases. Germline V CDR1 and CDR2: KGHSH, LQKENI. There are 18 residues in the CDR3. V dropped 0 bases and J dropped 3; count of bases not matched to a gene: 11.

V gene TRBV19 combines with J gene TRBJ2-7, with TRBD2 matching 12 bases. Germline V gene lookup returns CDR1 LNHDA and CDR2 SQIVND (reference sequence). J lost 2 bases, V lost 5 bases, and 4 bases had no gene match. This CDR3 is 15 amino acids long. The CDR3, as DNA: TGTGCCAGTAGTTTGACTAGCGGGGGACCCTACGAGCAGTACTTC. Protein: CASSLTSGGPYEQYF.

This clone was observed once. This chain uses TRBV30 with TRBJ2-3; D may be TRBD1 (6 bases). The V gene's germline CDR1 is GTSNPN and CDR2 SVGIG (reference sequence). This CDR3 spans 14 amino acids. The germline V and J ends were trimmed by 4 bases and 1 base, with 12 bases remaining between them. In DNA, the CDR3 is TGTGCCTGGAATGGGGGCGTTGGCACAGATACGCAGTATTTT. Translated, it gives CAWNGGVGTDTQYF.

The rearrangement links TRBV11-3 to TRBJ1-1, with no clear D. The CDR3 is 13 residues long. From germline, CDR1 is SGHNT and CDR2 YENEEA. V lost 7 bases, J lost 3 bases, and 12 bases lay in between. The CDR3 sequence: CASTTGRDTEAFF. Written as DNA, the CDR3 is TGTGCCAGCACCACCGGGAGGGACACTGAAGCTTTCTTT.

The table lists this clone with a count of one. The J gene is TRBJ2-7, the V gene TRBV18; 9 bases are shared with TRBD1. The length of the CDR3 is 15 residues. Germline V gives CDR1 KGHSH, CDR2 LQKENI. J lost 1 base, V lost 1 base, and 2 bases had no gene match. The CDR3 sequence is CASSPRQGDSYEQYF. CDR3 bases: TGTGCCAGCTCACCACGACAGGGGGATTCCTACGAGCAGTACTTC.

V gene TRBV11-2 combines with J gene TRBJ2-2; maybe TRBD1 (6 bases). V lost 3 bases and J 3 bases, leaving 14 bases between the germline ends. CDR3 length: 16 amino acids. Germline V gene lookup returns CDR1 SGHAT and CDR2 FQNNGV. CDR3 amino acids: CASSFIGGQHTGELFF. CDR3 sequence (DNA): TGTGCCAGCAGCTTTATAGGCGGACAGCACACCGGGGAGCTGTTTTTT.

J is TRBJ2-7 and V is TRBV12-5; D ambiguous. Looked up from germline, CDR1 is LGHNT and CDR2 is FRNRAP. There are 11 residues in the CDR3. This chain's CDR3 is CAGGGTYEQYF. CDR3 in DNA: TGTGCCGGCGGCGGTACCTACGAGCAGTACTTC.

This rearrangement joins TRBV6-1 to TRBJ1-5, with D maybe TRBD1 (6 bases). There are 15 residues in the CDR3. Trimming cost V 3 bases and J 2 bases, with 11 bases left between them. The germline CDR1 and CDR2 sequences are MNHNS and SASEGT. The CDR3 coding sequence is TGTGCCAGCAGTGAGTCGCCAGGGGGCAATCAGCCCCAGCATTTT. As protein: CASSESPGGNQPQHF.

The rearrangement uses TRBV19 and TRBJ2-1; 8 positions match TRBD1. The CDR3 is 14 residues long. The V gene's germline CDR1 is LNHDA and CDR2 SQIVND (reference sequence). V lost 4 bases to trimming and J lost 7 bases; unmatched junction nucleotides: 6. In DNA, the CDR3 is TGTGCCAGTAGTAACGACAGGGGTGGGAATGAGCAGTTCTTC. Amino acids: CASSNDRGGNEQFF.

The chain is built from TRBV4-1 and TRBJ2-3, with 7 bases lining up with TRBD1. The CDR3 has 14 residues. With 2 bases clipped from V and 2 bases from J, the junction kept 1 base outside the gene matches. CDR1 and CDR2 from the germline V gene are MGHRA and YSYEKL. CDR3 loop: CASSQQGDTDTQYF. The CDR3 DNA is TGCGCCAGCAGCCAACAGGGGGACACAGATACGCAGTATTTT.

This chain links TRBV5-1 with TRBJ2-1, with 12 bases that match TRBD2. The CDR3 runs to 14 residues. Germline lookup yields CDR1 SGHRS and CDR2 YFSETQ. V gave up 2 bases and J gave up 10 bases; unmatched junction bases: 4. The CDR3 spells CASSFPSGGEEQFF. DNA for the CDR3: TGCGCCAGCAGCTTCCCTAGCGGGGGGGAAGAGCAGTTCTTC. The full variable domain, completed using reference TRBV5-1 and TRBJ2-1, is KAGVTQTPRYLIKTRGQQVTLSCSPISGHRSVSWYQQTPGQGLQFLFEYFSETQRNKGNFPGRFSGRQFSNSRSEMNVSTLELGDSALYLCASSFPSGGEEQFFGPGTRLTVL.

The chain is built from TRBV27 and TRBJ2-1, with 13 nucleotides matching TRBD2. V was pared by 6 bases and J by 9 bases, with 8 bases of the junction left unmatched. Germline CDR1 MNHEY, CDR2 SMNVEV (reference sequence). The CDR3 consists of 15 residues. CDR3 region: CASRPGTSGILEQFF. CDR3 sequence (DNA): TGTGCCAGCAGGCCGGGGACTAGCGGGATACTTGAGCAGTTCTTC.

The chain uses TRBV5-6 and TRBJ2-7; D gene uncertain. This CDR3 is built from 15 residues. The V and J ends lost 0 bases and 4 bases respectively, with 14 bases between them. Germline values: CDR1 SGHDT, CDR2 YYEEEE. The CDR3 DNA is TGTGCCAGCAGCTTGGACTCTTACAGTCAGTACGAGCAGTACTTC. It specifies CASSLDSYSQYEQYF.

The rearrangement links TRBV29-1 to TRBJ2-1; 9 bases are shared with TRBD1. CDR1 and CDR2 from the germline V gene are SQVTM and ANQGSEA. The CDR3 runs to 19 residues. The ends lost 0 bases at V and 2 bases at J; junction bases unmatched: 14. CDR3 bases: TGCAGCGTTGAAGATGATGGTGAAGGACGGGACAGGGCCTACAATGAGCAGTTCTTC. Its translation is CSVEDDGEGRDRAYNEQFF.

This clone was recorded once. The J gene is TRBJ2-7, the V gene TRBV15, with 7 bases identical to TRBD2. This CDR3 has 18 residues. CDR1 LNHNV and CDR2 YYDKDF come from the germline V gene (reference sequence). The junction had 14 bases not matched to a gene; V was cut back by 0 bases and J by 3 bases. CDR3 nucleotide sequence: TGTGCCACCAGCAGAGAGCGACCGATGGGGGGGGGATTCTACGAGCAGTACTTC. Encoded protein: CATSRERPMGGGFYEQYF.

The chain has TRBV28 and TRBJ1-2, with 10 bases fitting TRBD1. Germline CDR1 is MDHEN and CDR2 is SYDVKM. V was pared by 7 bases and J by 5 bases, with 4 bases of the junction left unmatched. This CDR3 region has 13 residues. This CDR3 reads CASNRGQGYGYTF. CDR3 DNA: TGTGCCAGCAATAGGGGACAGGGGTATGGCTACACCTTC.

This chain links TRBV2 with TRBJ2-2; the D is unclear. The CDR3 contains 14 residues. The germline V gene has CDR1 SNHLY and CDR2 FYNNEI. Trimming stripped 6 bases from V and 3 bases from J, with 11 bases between. The chain's CDR3 is CASRGPGDTGELFF. The CDR3 DNA follows: TGTGCCAGCAGAGGCCCGGGTGACACCGGGGAGCTGTTTTTT.

The chain couples TRBV5-1 to TRBJ2-7; 10 nucleotides agree with TRBD2. V gave up 2 bases and J gave up 2 bases; unmatched junction bases: 16. Germline V gives CDR1 SGHRS, CDR2 YFSETQ. The CDR3 length is 19 residues. This chain's CDR3 is CASSLAGLGLAEEAYEQYF. The CDR3 DNA follows: TGCGCCAGCAGCTTAGCGGGCCTAGGACTAGCGGAGGAGGCCTACGAGCAGTACTTC.

This rearrangement joins TRBV11-3 to TRBJ2-2; 9 nucleotides agree with TRBD1. This CDR3 is built from 14 residues. The V segment lost 4 bases and the J segment 8 bases; nucleotides outside the gene matches: 5. The V gene's germline CDR1 is SGHNT and CDR2 YENEEA. CDR3 DNA: TGTGCCAGCAGCTGGACAGGGGAGGTTGGGGAGCTGTTTTTT. It translates to CASSWTGEVGELFF. The full variable domain, with the rest looked up from reference TRBV11-3 and TRBJ2-2, is EAGVVQSPRYKIIEKKQPVAFWCNPISGHNTLYWYLQNLGQGPELLIRYENEEAVDDSQLPKDRFSAERLKGVDSTLKIQPAELGDSAVYLCASSWTGEVGELFFGEGSRLTVL.

The rearrangement uses TRBV27 and TRBJ2-1; 16 positions agree with TRBD2. The CDR3 length is 15 residues. In germline, CDR1 is MNHEY, CDR2 SMNVEV (reference sequence). The V and J ends lost 5 bases and 6 bases, in that order; junction bases with no gene match: 1. The CDR3 DNA sequence: TGTGCCAGCAGTGGGACTAGCGGGGGGGTCAATGAGCAGTTCTTC. Protein: CASSGTSGGVNEQFF.

This sequence joins TRBV19 and TRBJ2-1, with D possibly TRBD2 on 5 matching bases. The germline V gene encodes CDR1 LNHDA and CDR2 SQIVND (reference sequence). This CDR3 comprises 16 residues. Trimming took off 6 bases at V and 5 bases at J, with 20 bases between the two ends. CDR3 nucleotide sequence: TGTGCCAGTAGGCGAGTGGACTTAGCCCCCGACAATGAGCAGTTCTTC. This codes for CASRRVDLAPDNEQFF.

The rearrangement links TRBV19 to TRBJ2-7; possibly TRBD2 for D (6 bases). The CDR3 extends over 13 amino acids. V was pared by 6 bases and J by 0 bases, with 9 bases between. CDR1 is LNHDA, CDR2 SQIVND, per germline (reference sequence). The CDR3 loop reads CASSAGTSYEQYF. DNA of the CDR3: TGTGCCAGTAGCGCGGGAACCTCCTACGAGCAGTACTTC.

The V gene is TRBV19, the J gene TRBJ2-7; D ambiguous. With 0 bases removed from V and 2 bases from J, the gap between germline ends came to 5 bases. Per the germline V gene, CDR1 is LNHDA and CDR2 is SQIVND (reference sequence). This CDR3 is built from 13 residues. CDR3 coding DNA: TGTGCCAGTAGTATAGACGTCCCCTACGAGCAGTACTTC. Protein sequence: CASSIDVPYEQYF.

This clone was counted a single time. The chain uses TRBV9 and TRBJ2-3, with D uncertain. There are 14 residues in the CDR3. Trimming pared 0 bases from V and 6 bases from J, leaving 11 bases between. Germline V gives CDR1 SGDLS, CDR2 YYNGEE. CDR3 DNA: TGTGCCAGCAGCGTAGGCTGGGCCACCGATACGCAGTATTTT. As protein: CASSVGWATDTQYF.

This clone was seen once. V is TRBV6-5 and J is TRBJ1-3; no clear D. This CDR3 has 14 amino acids. Germline V lookup: CDR1 MNHEY, CDR2 SVGAGI. V lost 6 bases and J lost 0, with 9 bases in between. CDR3 in amino acids: CASRISPSGNTIYF. CDR3 coding DNA: TGTGCCAGCAGAATCTCCCCCTCTGGAAACACCATATATTTT.

A single count supports this clone. The chain carries TRBV7-2 and TRBJ2-7; TRBD1 aligns across 7 bases. Trimming removed 1 base from V and 5 bases from J; junction bases left unmatched: 8. CDR3 length: 15 residues. Germline V lookup: CDR1 SGHTA, CDR2 FQGNSA. For the CDR3, the DNA is TGTGCCAGCAGCTTAGTGGCGACAGGGCCCCACGAGCAGTACTTC. As protein: CASSLVATGPHEQYF. Using reference TRBV7-2 and TRBJ2-7 for the parts outside the CDR3, the full variable domain is GAGVSQSPSNKVTEKGKDVELRCDPISGHTALYWYRQSLGQGLEFLIYFQGNSAPDKSGLPSDRFSAERTGGSVSTLTIQRTQQEDSAVYLCASSLVATGPHEQYFGPGTRLTVT.

This rearrangement joins TRBV19 to TRBJ2-1, with 15 positions matching TRBD2. CDR1 and CDR2 from the germline V gene are LNHDA and SQIVND (reference sequence). This CDR3 has 16 residues. With V trimmed by 6 bases and J by 6 bases, 6 bases remained unmatched. The CDR3 DNA sequence: TGTGCCAGTAGCCTCGGACTAGCGGGAGGGAGCAATGAGCAGTTCTTC. Translated: CASSLGLAGGSNEQFF.

CDR3 amino acids: CATLGQSGRYEQYF. The CDR3, as DNA: TGTGCCACCTTGGGACAATCGGGACGCTACGAGCAGTACTTC. The rearrangement joins TRBV10-3 to TRBJ2-7, with D perhaps matching TRBD1 (6 bases). This CDR3 has 14 residues. The germline V and J ends were trimmed by 10 bases and 3 bases, with 19 bases remaining between them. Germline CDR1 is ENHRY and CDR2 is SYGVKD.

This rearrangement joins TRBV27 to TRBJ1-4, with a weak D call TRBD1 (5 bases). The CDR3 loop spans 15 amino acids. Germline V gives CDR1 MNHEY, CDR2 SMNVEV (reference sequence). Trimming took 3 bases from V and 0 from J, leaving 8 bases between them. The CDR3 spells CASSFSGATNEKLFF. The DNA for the CDR3 is TGTGCCAGCAGTTTCTCGGGGGCAACTAATGAAAAACTGTTTTTT.

The V gene is TRBV6-6, the J gene TRBJ2-2, with no clear D. This CDR3 is built from 13 residues. Germline CDR1 is MNHNY and CDR2 is SVGAGI (reference sequence). Trimming took off 6 bases at V and 4 bases at J, with 9 bases between the two ends. In nucleotides, the CDR3 is TGTGCCAGCAGATTCCACGGCACCGGGGAGCTGTTTTTT. Its protein is CASRFHGTGELFF.

The chain joins TRBV9 to TRBJ2-3; perhaps TRBD2 as D (6 bases). Germline assignment: CDR1 SGDLS and CDR2 YYNGEE. This CDR3 has 15 amino acids. V was cut by 2 bases and J by 0 bases, with 10 bases left in between. The CDR3: CASSVGTSSTDTQYF. The DNA for the CDR3 is TGTGCCAGCAGCGTTGGGACTTCTAGCACAGATACGCAGTATTTT.

The chain combines TRBV15 with TRBJ1-1; 11 positions match TRBD1. V shed 3 bases, J shed 4 bases, and the junction held 7 bases outside the gene matches. The length of the CDR3 is 16 residues. Germline V lookup: CDR1 LNHNV, CDR2 YYDKDF (reference sequence). The DNA for the CDR3 is TGTGCCACCAGCAGCCCGGACAGGGGGCCGTCCACTGAAGCTTTCTTT. This encodes CATSSPDRGPSTEAFF.